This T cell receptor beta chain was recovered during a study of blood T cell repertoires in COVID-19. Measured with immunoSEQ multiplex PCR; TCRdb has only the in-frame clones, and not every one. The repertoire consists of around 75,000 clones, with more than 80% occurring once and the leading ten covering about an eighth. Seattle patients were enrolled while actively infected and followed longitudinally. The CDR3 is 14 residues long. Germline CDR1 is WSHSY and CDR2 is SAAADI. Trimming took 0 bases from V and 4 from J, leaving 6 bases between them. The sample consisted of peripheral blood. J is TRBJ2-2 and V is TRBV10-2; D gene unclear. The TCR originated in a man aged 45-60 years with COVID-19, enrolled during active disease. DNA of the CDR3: TGCGCCAGCAGTGAGTCGTCGGGCACCGGGGAGCTGTTTTTT. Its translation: CASSESSGTGELFF.